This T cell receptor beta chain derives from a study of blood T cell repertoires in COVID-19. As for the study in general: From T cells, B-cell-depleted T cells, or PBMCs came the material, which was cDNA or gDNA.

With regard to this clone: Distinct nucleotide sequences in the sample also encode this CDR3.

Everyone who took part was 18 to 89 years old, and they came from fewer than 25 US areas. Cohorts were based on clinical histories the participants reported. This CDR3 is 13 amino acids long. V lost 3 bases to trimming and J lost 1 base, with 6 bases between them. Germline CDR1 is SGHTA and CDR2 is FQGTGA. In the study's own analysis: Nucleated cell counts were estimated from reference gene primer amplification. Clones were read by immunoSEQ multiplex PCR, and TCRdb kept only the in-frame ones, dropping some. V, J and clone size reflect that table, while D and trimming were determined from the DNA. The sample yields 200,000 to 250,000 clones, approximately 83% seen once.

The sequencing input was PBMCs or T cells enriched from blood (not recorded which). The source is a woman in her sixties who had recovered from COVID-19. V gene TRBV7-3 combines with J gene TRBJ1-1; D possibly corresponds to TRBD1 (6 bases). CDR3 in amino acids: CASSLGQNTEAFF. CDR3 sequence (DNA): TGTGCCAGCAGCTTGGGACAGAACACTGAAGCTTTCTTT. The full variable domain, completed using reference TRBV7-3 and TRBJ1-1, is GAGVSQTPSNKVTEKGKYVELRCDPISGHTALYWYRQSLGQGPEFLIYFQGTGAADDSGLPNDRFFAVRPEGSVSTLKIQRTERGDSAVYLCASSLGQNTEAFFGQGTRLTVV.